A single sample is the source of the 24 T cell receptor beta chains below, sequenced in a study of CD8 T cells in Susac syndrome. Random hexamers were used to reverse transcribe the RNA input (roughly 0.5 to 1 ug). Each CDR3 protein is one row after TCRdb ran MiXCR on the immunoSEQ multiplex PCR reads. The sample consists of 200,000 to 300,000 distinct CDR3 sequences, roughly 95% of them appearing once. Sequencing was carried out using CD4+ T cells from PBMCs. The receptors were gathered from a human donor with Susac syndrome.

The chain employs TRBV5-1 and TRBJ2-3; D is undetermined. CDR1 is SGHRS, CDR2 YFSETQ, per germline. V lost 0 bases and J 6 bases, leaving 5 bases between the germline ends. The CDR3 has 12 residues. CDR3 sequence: CASSLGLDTQYF. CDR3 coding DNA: TGCGCCAGCAGCTTGGGACTGGATACGCAGTATTTT.

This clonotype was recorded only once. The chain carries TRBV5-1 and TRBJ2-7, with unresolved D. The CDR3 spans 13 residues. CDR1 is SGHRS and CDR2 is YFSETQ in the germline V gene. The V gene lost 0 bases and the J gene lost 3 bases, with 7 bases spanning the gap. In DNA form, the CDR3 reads TGCGCCAGCAGCTTGGAGGGCAGCTACGAGCAGTACTTC. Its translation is CASSLEGSYEQYF.

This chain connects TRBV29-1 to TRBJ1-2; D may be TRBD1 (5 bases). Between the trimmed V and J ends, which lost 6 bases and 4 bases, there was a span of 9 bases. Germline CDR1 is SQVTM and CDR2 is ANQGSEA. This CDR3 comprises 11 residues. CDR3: CSVYQGYGYTF. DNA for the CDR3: TGCAGCGTATACCAGGGCTATGGCTACACCTTC.

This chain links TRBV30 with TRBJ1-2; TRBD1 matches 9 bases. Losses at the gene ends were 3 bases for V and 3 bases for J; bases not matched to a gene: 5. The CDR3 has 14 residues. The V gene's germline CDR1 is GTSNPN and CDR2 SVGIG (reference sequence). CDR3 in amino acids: CAWSLTGGDYGYTF. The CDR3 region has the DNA TGTGCCTGGAGCCTAACAGGGGGCGACTATGGCTACACCTTC.

CDR3 residues: CSARDLTSGSNEQFF. The DNA of the CDR3 is TGCAGTGCTAGAGATCTGACTAGCGGTTCGAATGAGCAGTTCTTC. The chain employs TRBV20-1 and TRBJ2-1; 9 bases agree with TRBD2. After removal of 0 bases from V and 7 bases from J, the junction contained 7 bases not matched to a gene. The germline V gene encodes CDR1 DFQATT and CDR2 SNEGSKA (reference sequence). The CDR3 extends over 15 amino acids.

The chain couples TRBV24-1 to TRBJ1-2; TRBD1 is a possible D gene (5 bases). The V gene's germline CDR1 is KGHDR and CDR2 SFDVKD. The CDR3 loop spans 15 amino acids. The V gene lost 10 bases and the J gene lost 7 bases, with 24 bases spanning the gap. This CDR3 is CATAPSGEGDRGYTF. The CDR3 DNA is TGTGCCACTGCTCCCAGCGGGGAAGGGGATCGTGGCTACACCTTC.

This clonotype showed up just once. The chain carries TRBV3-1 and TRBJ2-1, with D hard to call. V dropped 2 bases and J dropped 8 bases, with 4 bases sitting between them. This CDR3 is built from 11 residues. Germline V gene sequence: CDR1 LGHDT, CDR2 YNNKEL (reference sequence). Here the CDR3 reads CASSQSHEQFF. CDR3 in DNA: TGTGCCAGCAGCCAATCCCATGAGCAGTTCTTC.

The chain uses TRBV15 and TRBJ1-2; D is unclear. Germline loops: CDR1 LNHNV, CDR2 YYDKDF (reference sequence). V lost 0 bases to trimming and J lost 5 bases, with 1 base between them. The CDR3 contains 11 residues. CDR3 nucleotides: TGTGCCACCAGCAGAGATTATGGCTACACCTTC. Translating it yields CATSRDYGYTF.

CDR3 protein: CASSGPGTAGTDTQYF. In DNA form, the CDR3 reads TGTGCCAGCAGCGGCCCCGGGACGGCTGGGACAGATACGCAGTATTTT. The chain combines TRBV9 with TRBJ2-3; D is possibly TRBD1 or TRBD2 (5 bases each). The V gene's germline CDR1 is SGDLS and CDR2 YYNGEE. The CDR3 has 16 amino acids. V lost 3 bases and J lost 3, with 17 bases in between.

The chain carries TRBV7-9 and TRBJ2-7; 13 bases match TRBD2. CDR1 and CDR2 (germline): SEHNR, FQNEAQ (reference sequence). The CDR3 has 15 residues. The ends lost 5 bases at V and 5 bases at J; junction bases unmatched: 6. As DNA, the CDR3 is TGTGCCAGCAGCCTCGGGACTAGCGGGATCAACGAGCAGTACTTC. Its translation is CASSLGTSGINEQYF.

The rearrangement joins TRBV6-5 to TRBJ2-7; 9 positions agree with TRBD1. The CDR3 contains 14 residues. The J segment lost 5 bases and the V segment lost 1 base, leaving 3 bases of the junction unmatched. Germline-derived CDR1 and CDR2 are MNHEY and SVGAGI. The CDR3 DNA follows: TGTGCCAGCAGTTACTGGGACAGGGTGCACGAGCAGTACTTC. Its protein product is CASSYWDRVHEQYF.

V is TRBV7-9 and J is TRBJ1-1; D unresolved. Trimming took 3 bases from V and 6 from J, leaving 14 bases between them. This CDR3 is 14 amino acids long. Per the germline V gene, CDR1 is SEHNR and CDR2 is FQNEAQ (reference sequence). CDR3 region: CASSFGSTVPEAFF. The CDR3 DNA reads TGTGCCAGCAGCTTCGGGTCGACGGTGCCTGAAGCTTTCTTT.

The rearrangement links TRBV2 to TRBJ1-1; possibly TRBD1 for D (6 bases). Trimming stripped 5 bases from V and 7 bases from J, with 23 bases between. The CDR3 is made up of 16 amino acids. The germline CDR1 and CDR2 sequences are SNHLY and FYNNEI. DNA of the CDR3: TGTGCCAGCAGTCTCAGCCGGGACATTCTGGGTCTTGAAGCTTTCTTT. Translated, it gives CASSLSRDILGLEAFF. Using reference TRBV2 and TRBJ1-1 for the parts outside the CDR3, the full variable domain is EPEVTQTPSHQVTQMGQEVILRCVPISNHLYFYWYRQILGQKVEFLVSFYNNEISEKSEIFDDQFSVERPDGSNFTLKIRSTKLEDSAMYFCASSLSRDILGLEAFFGQGTRLTVV.

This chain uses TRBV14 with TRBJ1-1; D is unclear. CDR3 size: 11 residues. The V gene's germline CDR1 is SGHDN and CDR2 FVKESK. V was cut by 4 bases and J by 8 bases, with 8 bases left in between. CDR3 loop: CASSRFSEAFF. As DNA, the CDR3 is TGTGCCAGCAGCCGATTTTCGGAAGCTTTCTTT. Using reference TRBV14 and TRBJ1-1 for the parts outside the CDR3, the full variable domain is EAGVTQFPSHSVIEKGQTVTLRCDPISGHDNLYWYRRVMGKEIKFLLHFVKESKQDESGMPNNRFLAERTGGTYSTLKVQPAELEDSGVYFCASSRFSEAFFGQGTRLTVV.

CDR3 in amino acids: CASTSEGVPQETQYF. For the CDR3, the DNA is TGTGCCAGCACCTCAGAGGGAGTCCCTCAAGAGACCCAGTACTTC. The chain recombines TRBV11-2 with TRBJ2-5, with a possible D match to TRBD2 (5 bases). Germline-derived CDR1 and CDR2 are SGHAT and FQNNGV. The CDR3 sequence is 15 residues long. V was pared by 7 bases and J by 2 bases, with 17 bases between.

The CDR3 region is CSATRDSTDTQYF. The CDR3 coding sequence is TGCAGTGCTACCCGGGACAGCACAGATACGCAGTATTTT. The gene calls are TRBV20-1 and TRBJ2-3; either TRBD1 or TRBD2 may fit D (5 bases each). V lost 4 bases and J lost 0, with 8 bases in between. The CDR3 is 13 residues long. Germline V lookup: CDR1 DFQATT, CDR2 SNEGSKA (reference sequence).

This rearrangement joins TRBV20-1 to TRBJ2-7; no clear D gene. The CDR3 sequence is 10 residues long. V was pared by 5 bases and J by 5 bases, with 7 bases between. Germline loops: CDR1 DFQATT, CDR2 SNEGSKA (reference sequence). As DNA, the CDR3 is TGCAGTGCTTCAGTAGACGAGCAGTACTTC. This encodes CSASVDEQYF.

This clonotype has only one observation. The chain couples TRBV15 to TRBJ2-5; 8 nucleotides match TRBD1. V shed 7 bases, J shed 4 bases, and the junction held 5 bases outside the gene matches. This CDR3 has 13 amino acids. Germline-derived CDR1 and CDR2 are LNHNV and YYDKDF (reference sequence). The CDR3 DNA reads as TGTGCCACCAATAAACAGGGGGTAGAGACCCAGTACTTC. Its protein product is CATNKQGVETQYF.

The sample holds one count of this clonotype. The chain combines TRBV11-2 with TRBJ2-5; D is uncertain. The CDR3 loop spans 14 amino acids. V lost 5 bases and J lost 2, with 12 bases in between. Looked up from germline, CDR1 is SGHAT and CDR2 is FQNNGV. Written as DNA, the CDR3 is TGTGCCAGCAGCCAAAGGGTCCGTCAAGAGACCCAGTACTTC. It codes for CASSQRVRQETQYF.

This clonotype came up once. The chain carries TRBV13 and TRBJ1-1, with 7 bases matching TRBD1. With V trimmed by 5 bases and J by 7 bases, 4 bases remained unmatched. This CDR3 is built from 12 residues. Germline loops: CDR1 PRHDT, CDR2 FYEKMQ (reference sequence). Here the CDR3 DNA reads TGTGCCAGCAGCCCCCGACAGGGTGAAGCTTTCTTT. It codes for CASSPRQGEAFF.

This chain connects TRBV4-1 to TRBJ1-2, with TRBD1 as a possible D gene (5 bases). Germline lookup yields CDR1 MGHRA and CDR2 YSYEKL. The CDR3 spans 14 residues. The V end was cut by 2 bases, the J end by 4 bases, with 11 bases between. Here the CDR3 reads CASSQSGTVYGYTF. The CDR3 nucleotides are TGCGCCAGCAGCCAATCCGGGACGGTCTATGGCTACACCTTC.

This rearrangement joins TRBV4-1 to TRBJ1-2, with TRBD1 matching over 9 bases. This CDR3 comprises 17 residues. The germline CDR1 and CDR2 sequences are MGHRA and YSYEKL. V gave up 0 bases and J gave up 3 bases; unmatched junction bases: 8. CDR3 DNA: TGCGCCAGCAGCCAAGACTCACAGGGGGCGCAGGACTATGGCTACACCTTC. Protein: CASSQDSQGAQDYGYTF.

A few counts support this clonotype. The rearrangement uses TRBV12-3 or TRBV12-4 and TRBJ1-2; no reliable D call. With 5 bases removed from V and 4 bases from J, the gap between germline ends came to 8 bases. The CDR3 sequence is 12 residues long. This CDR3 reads CASSPGFYGYTF. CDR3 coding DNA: TGTGCCAGCAGTCCCGGGTTCTATGGCTACACCTTC.

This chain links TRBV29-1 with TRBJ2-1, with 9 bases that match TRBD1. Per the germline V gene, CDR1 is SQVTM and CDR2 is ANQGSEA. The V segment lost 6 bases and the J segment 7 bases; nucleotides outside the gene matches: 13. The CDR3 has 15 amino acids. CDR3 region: CSVRAGQGPQNEQFF. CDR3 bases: TGCAGCGTAAGAGCGGGACAGGGTCCCCAAAATGAGCAGTTCTTC.